The present T cell receptor beta chain was sequenced within a study of technical replicates of blood from several donors. Measured with immunoSEQ multiplex PCR; TCRdb has only the in-frame clones, and not every one. The repertoire holds over 25,000 clones, with approximately 94% as singletons. This CDR3 spans 14 amino acids. Germline values: CDR1 SGDLS, CDR2 YYNGEE. The V end was cut by 3 bases, the J end by 5 bases, with 11 bases between. Sequencing was done on a sample of PBMCs. This sequence originates from a human donor in good health. Some clones in this sample may be carry-over from other donors' samples. This chain joins TRBV9 and TRBJ1-4; possibly TRBD1 for D (6 bases). DNA of the CDR3: TGTGCCAGCAGCGGACAGGCCGTAAATGAAAAACTGTTTTTT. The encoded protein is CASSGQAVNEKLFF.